A selection of T cell receptor beta chains follows, all from one sample in a study of CD8 T cells in ankylosing spondylitis. In TCRdb, the 5' RACE reads were re-called with MiXCR into one record per CDR3 protein. There are around 120,000 distinct CDR3 sequences in the sample; approximately 10% occur only once, and approximately 3.4% lies in the top ten. Material for sequencing was blood, either unsorted or a sorted T cell fraction (not recorded which). Receptors were obtained from a male donor with ankylosing spondylitis or in good health (not recorded which). Both conserved end residues are trimmed from each CDR3. The order of the fields is J gene, V gene, CDR3 protein.

J gene: TRBJ2-7; V gene: TRBV27; CDR3 protein: ASSLWGAGEQY
J gene: TRBJ2-1; V gene: TRBV29-1; CDR3 protein: SVSGRATNEQF
J gene: TRBJ2-7; V gene: TRBV10-3; CDR3 protein: ATADGTYEQY
J gene: TRBJ1-2; V gene: TRBV27; CDR3 protein: ASSFRQGSGYT
J gene: TRBJ2-1; V gene: TRBV4-2; CDR3 protein: ASSQDKDSSADNEQF
J gene: TRBJ1-1; V gene: TRBV5-1; CDR3 protein: ASSRGQGANTEAF
J gene: TRBJ2-5; V gene: TRBV20-1; CDR3 protein: SASGSSQETQY
J gene: TRBJ2-1; V gene: TRBV20-1; CDR3 protein: SAPRREQSYNEQF
J gene: TRBJ2-2; V gene: TRBV30; CDR3 protein: AWEPDLNTGELF
J gene: TRBJ2-2; V gene: TRBV7-7; CDR3 protein: ASSPGLAEKLF
J gene: TRBJ2-3; V gene: TRBV5-1; CDR3 protein: ASSLAFPERDTQY
J gene: TRBJ1-1; V gene: TRBV4-3; CDR3 protein: ASSQGRGRAPDEAF
J gene: TRBJ2-1; V gene: TRBV7-2; CDR3 protein: ASSFLGGPYNEQF
J gene: TRBJ1-1; V gene: TRBV20-1; CDR3 protein: SASQDRAATEAF
J gene: TRBJ2-7; V gene: TRBV20-1; CDR3 protein: SATLQGASEQY
J gene: TRBJ2-7; V gene: TRBV7-2; CDR3 protein: ASSLNPAQGARKD